This TCR beta chain was identified in a study of shared clonotypes between healthy human individuals. CD45RO-negative, CCR7-selected cells formed the naive CD8 fraction, which excluded terminally differentiated effector memory CD45RA+ cells. For this clone: Its antigen is unidentified.

Repertoires were generated with immunoSEQ multiplex PCR, while TCRdb's copy carries only in-frame clones and drops some. Found here are some 740,000 clones, nearly 95% of them singletons; the top ten hold 24%. Germline V gene data show CDR1 as MNHEY and CDR2 as SMNVEV (reference sequence). This CDR3 comprises 14 residues. V lost 5 bases, J lost 7 bases, and 4 bases stayed unmatched. Study-wide results and caveats: Sampling involved blood alone; tissue repertoires likely differ.

The chain couples TRBV27 to TRBJ2-1, with 11 bases that match TRBD2. The sequence was obtained from a man aged 25 to 40 in good health. The material sequenced was naive CD8+ T cells sorted from blood. CDR3: CASSILAGGNEQFF. The CDR3 DNA follows: TGTGCCAGCAGTATCCTAGCGGGAGGTAATGAGCAGTTCTTC.